A selection of T cell receptor beta chains follows, all from one sample in a study of T cells expressing NK-cell markers. TCRdb re-called the 5' RACE reads and catalogs CDR3 proteins one per entry, DNA excluded. The sample table sets out around 140,000 distinct CDR3 sequences. Specimen: blood T cells: a sorted CD56 or NKG2C T cell subset, CD4+ or CD8+ T cells, or bulk PBMC T cells (not recorded which). These receptors came from a man aged 18 to 29 in good health. Each CDR3 is given with its conserved first and last residue. The order of the fields is J gene, V gene, CDR3 protein.

J: TRBJ1-2; V: TRBV30; CDR3: CAWSDLPGLGYTF
J: TRBJ1-5; V: TRBV23-1; CDR3: CASSQSAGTQPQHF
J: TRBJ2-5; V: TRBV6-2/TRBV6-3; CDR3: CASSYLVGTGETQYF
J: TRBJ1-3; V: TRBV6-1; CDR3: CASSADTSSGNTIYF
J: TRBJ2-1; V: TRBV11-2; CDR3: CASSPGRGKGDNEQFF
J: TRBJ1-5; V: TRBV15; CDR3: CATSRVDRSNQPQHF
J: TRBJ2-2; V: TRBV27; CDR3: CASRSNPGLTGELFF
J: TRBJ2-3; V: TRBV7-9; CDR3: CASGDGGTDTQYF
J: TRBJ2-1; V: TRBV6-4; CDR3: CASSEVAGGYNEQFF
J: TRBJ2-1; V: TRBV20-1; CDR3: CSAKSNYGTGYNEQFF
J: TRBJ2-3; V: TRBV18; CDR3: CASSPPTSGGEDTQYF
J: TRBJ2-3; V: TRBV18; CDR3: CASSPRTSGRRTDTQYF
J: TRBJ2-7; V: TRBV13; CDR3: CASTKAGSSYEQYF
J: TRBJ2-3; V: TRBV7-6; CDR3: CASSPGAGEEDTQYF
J: TRBJ1-1; V: TRBV6-6; CDR3: CASSYSTNTEAFF
J: TRBJ2-1; V: TRBV25-1; CDR3: CASSEDVWRGNSYNEQFF
J: TRBJ2-2; V: TRBV11-2; CDR3: CASSLDDSWPGELFF
J: TRBJ2-1; V: TRBV4-3; CDR3: CASSQSSGTTIYNEQFF
J: TRBJ2-1; V: TRBV5-6; CDR3: CASKNGAPSSYNEQFF
J: TRBJ2-1; V: TRBV12-3/TRBV12-4; CDR3: CASNPPTSRRNEQFF
J: TRBJ2-3; V: TRBV7-2; CDR3: CASSPHPGTDTQYF
J: TRBJ2-2; V: TRBV24-1; CDR3: CATSDPGTENTGELFF
J: TRBJ1-2; V: TRBV20-1; CDR3: CSARNQPGVRYGYTF
J: TRBJ2-1; V: TRBV6-5; CDR3: CASSTPTSRNNEQFF
J: TRBJ2-1; V: TRBV7-9; CDR3: CASSLVSSGRNNEQFF
J: TRBJ1-3; V: TRBV5-1; CDR3: CASSLGWIESGNTIYF
J: TRBJ2-3; V: TRBV7-6; CDR3: CASSPTGGAGVLGGDTQYF
J: TRBJ2-3; V: TRBV7-2; CDR3: CASSTGQGAADTQYF
J: TRBJ2-5; V: TRBV12-3/TRBV12-4; CDR3: CASSQRRQAQETQYF
J: TRBJ2-2; V: TRBV10-2; CDR3: CSSSGTADGELFF
J: TRBJ2-2; V: TRBV4-3; CDR3: CASSQDGTGNTGELFF
J: TRBJ2-2; V: TRBV30; CDR3: CAWKNPGLDSGELFF
J: TRBJ2-1; V: TRBV9; CDR3: CASSVDRAPYNEQFF
J: TRBJ2-3; V: TRBV28; CDR3: CASSFGDSTDTQYF
J: TRBJ1-2; V: TRBV2; CDR3: CASTSLGGGHNYGYTF
J: TRBJ2-7; V: TRBV30; CDR3: CAWSESGTSYEQYF
J: TRBJ1-4; V: TRBV4-2; CDR3: CASSQEQGLIEKLFF
J: TRBJ2-3; V: TRBV4-3; CDR3: CASSPFSGLADPDTQYF
J: TRBJ2-7; V: TRBV29-1; CDR3: CSVEARGPEAEQYF
J: TRBJ1-2; V: TRBV29-1; CDR3: CSVDLKEGSYGYTF